Following are 9 T cell receptor beta chains from one sample sequenced in a study of blood T cell repertoires in COVID-19. Generated by immunoSEQ multiplex PCR, the TCRdb table keeps only in-frame clones and is missing some. Among some 91,000 clones, around three quarters were seen once, and the ten largest hold around 7%. The sequenced material came from peripheral blood. All receptors come from a man aged 70 or older with acute or convalescent COVID-19.

This clone was observed a handful of times. The gene calls are TRBV4-2 and TRBJ2-2; 7 positions agree with TRBD2. This CDR3 comprises 17 residues. Germline V lookup: CDR1 LGHNA, CDR2 YNFKEQ. V gave up 0 bases and J gave up 2 bases; unmatched junction bases: 6. CDR3 nucleotide sequence: TGTGCCAGCAGCCAAGATCCCCGACTAGCAAACACCGGGGAGCTGTTTTTT. Protein product: CASSQDPRLANTGELFF.

The chain employs TRBV19 and TRBJ2-7, with 7 bases fitting TRBD1. With V trimmed by 5 bases and J by 3 bases, 4 bases remained unmatched. This CDR3 region has 13 residues. Germline lookup yields CDR1 LNHDA and CDR2 SQIVND (reference sequence). DNA of the CDR3: TGTGCCAGTAGTGTAGGACAGGTCTACGAGCAGTACTTC. This gives the protein CASSVGQVYEQYF.

This clone is a singleton in its sample. This chain joins TRBV24-1 and TRBJ1-2; D unclear. Germline CDR1 and CDR2: KGHDR and SFDVKD. This CDR3 spans 14 amino acids. V lost 5 bases and J 2 bases, leaving 11 bases between the germline ends. As DNA, the CDR3 is TGTGCCACCAGTGTGATTGAGGGCAACTATGGCTACACCTTC. This gives the protein CATSVIEGNYGYTF.

This clone was counted only a few times. The V call is TRBV5-4, the J call TRBJ2-7; D is perhaps TRBD2 (6 bases). This CDR3 region has 14 residues. The germline gives CDR1 SGHNT, CDR2 YYREEE (reference sequence). Trimming took off 3 bases at V and 2 bases at J, with 12 bases between the two ends. This CDR3 is CASSSRDSPYEQYF. DNA for the CDR3: TGTGCCAGCAGCTCCCGGGACTCGCCCTACGAGCAGTACTTC.

This sequence joins TRBV5-6 and TRBJ2-1, with D unresolved. From germline, CDR1 is SGHDT and CDR2 YYEEEE. V was clipped by 0 bases and J by 4 bases, with 5 bases between them. The CDR3 contains 13 residues. The CDR3 here is CASSLGLYNEQFF. CDR3 coding DNA: TGTGCCAGCAGCTTGGGACTGTACAATGAGCAGTTCTTC.

This clone was found once. This chain uses TRBV5-1 with TRBJ2-7; the match to TRBD1 covers 10 bases. The CDR3 length is 16 residues. Trimming removed 4 bases from V and 2 bases from J; junction bases left unmatched: 9. Germline V gives CDR1 SGHRS, CDR2 YFSETQ. The CDR3 DNA is TGCGCCAGCAGCCAGATGGACAGGGGGGACACCTACGAGCAGTACTTC. This codes for CASSQMDRGDTYEQYF.

The chain uses TRBV24-1 and TRBJ2-7; 7 bases are a match to TRBD1. The CDR3 covers 17 residues. Germline V CDR1 and CDR2: KGHDR, SFDVKD. J gave up 3 bases and V 0 bases, and 10 bases lay outside the gene matches. This CDR3 reads CATSDLLAVQGIYEQYV. The CDR3 bases are TGTGCCACCAGTGATTTGCTGGCTGTACAGGGGATCTACGAGCAGTACGTC.

This clone is medium-sized by share. The chain has TRBV24-1 and TRBJ2-7, with a tentative D call TRBD2 (6 bases). V lost 3 bases and J 4 bases, leaving 15 bases between the germline ends. Germline V gives CDR1 KGHDR, CDR2 SFDVKD. This CDR3 comprises 15 residues. CDR3 in amino acids: CATSDPQGGAYEQYF. CDR3 DNA sequence: TGTGCCACCAGTGATCCCCAGGGCGGGGCATACGAGCAGTACTTC.

The chain joins TRBV7-9 to TRBJ2-3; D is possibly TRBD2 (6 bases). The length of the CDR3 is 15 residues. Trimming took 3 bases from V and 6 from J, leaving 16 bases between them. The germline V gene has CDR1 SEHNR and CDR2 FQNEAQ (reference sequence). This chain's CDR3 is CASSFGGAGADTQYF. The CDR3 DNA sequence: TGTGCCAGCAGCTTCGGCGGGGCAGGTGCGGATACGCAGTATTTT. Drawing the rest from reference TRBV7-9 and TRBJ2-3, the complete variable domain is DTGVSQNPRHKITKRGQNVTFRCDPISEHNRLYWYRQTLGQGPEFLTYFQNEAQLEKSRLLSDRFSAERPKGSFSTLEIQRTEQGDSAMYLCASSFGGAGADTQYFGPGTRLTVL.